This passage covers 32 T cell receptor beta chains from one sample sequenced in a study of cytomegalovirus exposure and HLA in healthy donors. The PCR was carried out with 60 Vbeta primers and 13 Jbeta primers. Profiled with immunoSEQ multiplex PCR; TCRdb holds only in-frame clones, not every one. The sample yields approximately 190,000 clones, approximately 88% seen once. Sequencing used PBMCs. These TCRs come from a boy younger than 18 in good health and CMV-seronegative.

Written as DNA, the CDR3 is TGCGCCAGCAGCCCAAGGGACAGGGATCAAAACATTCAGTACTTC. It specifies CASSPRDRDQNIQYF. V and J are TRBV5-1 and TRBJ2-4, with 9 nucleotides matching TRBD1. The V and J ends lost 4 bases and 5 bases, in that order; junction bases with no gene match: 7. CDR1 is SGHRS, CDR2 YFSETQ, per germline. This CDR3 comprises 15 residues.

In its sample, this clone was seen once. This chain joins TRBV7-3 and TRBJ2-2; D is perhaps TRBD2 (6 bases). V shed 1 base and J shed 4 bases, with 10 bases lying between them. The CDR3 is 15 amino acids. The germline V gene has CDR1 SGHTA and CDR2 FQGTGA. This CDR3 is CASSLIGTSTGELFF. The CDR3 DNA reads as TGTGCCAGCAGCTTAATAGGGACTTCCACCGGGGAGCTGTTTTTT.

This chain joins TRBV27 and TRBJ2-1, with TRBD2 matching over 11 bases. The V gene end was trimmed by 6 bases and the J gene end by 4 bases; junction bases not matched to a gene: 14. The CDR3 is 18 residues long. Germline values: CDR1 MNHEY, CDR2 SMNVEV (reference sequence). The CDR3 DNA is TGTGCCAGCAGGGGAGGGGTGGGGGGGACTAGCGGATACAATGAGCAGTTCTTC. Its translation is CASRGGVGGTSGYNEQFF.

V usage is TRBV7-2 and J usage is TRBJ2-7, with 8 bases that match TRBD2. The germline V gene has CDR1 SGHTA and CDR2 FQGNSA. The CDR3 loop spans 13 amino acids. J was trimmed by 3 bases and V by 2 bases; bases with no gene match: 0. DNA of the CDR3: TGTGCCAGCAGCTTACGGGGGGGCTACGAGCAGTACTTC. Its protein product is CASSLRGGYEQYF. Drawing the rest from reference TRBV7-2 and TRBJ2-7, the complete variable domain is GAGVSQSPSNKVTEKGKDVELRCDPISGHTALYWYRQSLGQGLEFLIYFQGNSAPDKSGLPSDRFSAERTGGSVSTLTIQRTQQEDSAVYLCASSLRGGYEQYFGPGTRLTVT.

The chain is built from TRBV19 and TRBJ1-1, with D unresolved. Germline V gene sequence: CDR1 LNHDA, CDR2 SQIVND (reference sequence). The CDR3 is made up of 11 amino acids. V shed 5 bases and J shed 3 bases, with 4 bases lying between them. CDR3 nucleotides: TGTGCCAGTAGTGAGCACACTGAAGCTTTCTTT. Residues: CASSEHTEAFF.

The rearrangement links TRBV4-2 to TRBJ2-1; 7 positions match TRBD2. CDR1 and CDR2 (germline): LGHNA, YNFKEQ. This CDR3 contains 15 residues. V shed 0 bases, J shed 5 bases, and the junction held 4 bases outside the gene matches. This CDR3 is CASSQETLADNEQFF. The CDR3 DNA sequence: TGTGCCAGCAGCCAAGAAACCCTAGCGGACAATGAGCAGTTCTTC.

The rearrangement uses TRBV9 and TRBJ1-6; 9 nucleotides line up with TRBD1. Unmatched junction bases numbered 6, after V lost 5 bases and J lost 6 bases. The germline gives CDR1 SGDLS, CDR2 YYNGEE. The CDR3 contains 15 residues. CDR3 protein: CASSFLGQGNSPLHF. Written as DNA, the CDR3 is TGTGCCAGCAGTTTTTTGGGACAGGGTAATTCACCCCTCCACTTT.

The rearrangement uses TRBV7-9 and TRBJ1-5; TRBD1 matches 7 bases. CDR3 size: 13 residues. J was trimmed by 7 bases and V by 4 bases; bases with no gene match: 4. Germline V gene sequence: CDR1 SEHNR, CDR2 FQNEAQ (reference sequence). This chain's CDR3 is CASSSDRAQPQHF. The CDR3, as DNA: TGTGCCAGCAGCTCCGACAGGGCACAGCCCCAGCATTTT.

This chain links TRBV7-8 with TRBJ1-2; a possible D gene is TRBD1 (6 bases). This CDR3 region has 14 residues. The V end lost 0 bases, the J end lost 5 bases, and 10 bases lay between the germline ends. The germline V gene has CDR1 SGHVS and CDR2 FQNEAQ. For the CDR3, the DNA is TGTGCCAGCAGCTTAGCCCGTACAGGGTATGGCTACACCTTC. It is translated as CASSLARTGYGYTF.

The rearrangement joins TRBV11-2 to TRBJ1-2; TRBD1 is a possible D gene (5 bases). V lost 2 bases and J lost 2, with 15 bases in between. The CDR3 totals 16 residues. Germline-derived CDR1 and CDR2 are SGHAT and FQNNGV. The CDR3: CASSLRAQVRNYGYTF. CDR3 DNA sequence: TGTGCCAGCAGCTTAAGGGCACAGGTCAGAAACTATGGCTACACCTTC.

The V and J genes are TRBV30 and TRBJ1-2; D possibly corresponds to TRBD1 (6 bases). The CDR3 totals 15 residues. The V and J ends lost 0 bases and 4 bases respectively, with 15 bases between them. CDR1 and CDR2 (germline): GTSNPN, SVGIG (reference sequence). The CDR3 sequence is CAWSVRVEQGYGYTF. CDR3 DNA: TGTGCCTGGAGTGTACGGGTGGAACAGGGCTATGGCTACACCTTC.

Written as DNA, the CDR3 is TGTGCCAGCAGTGTGGAACGATCGGGCAAGGGGTACGAGCAGTACTTC. Its translation is CASSVERSGKGYEQYF. V gene TRBV2 combines with J gene TRBJ2-7; TRBD1 is a possible D gene (5 bases). Trimming stripped 4 bases from V and 4 bases from J, with 20 bases between. CDR1 and CDR2 (germline): SNHLY, FYNNEI. This CDR3 spans 16 amino acids.

This clone was seen just once. The chain has TRBV5-1 and TRBJ1-1; D is uncertain. Trimming took off 4 bases at V and 0 bases at J, with 16 bases between the two ends. Germline values: CDR1 SGHRS, CDR2 YFSETQ. This CDR3 is built from 16 residues. The CDR3 region is CASSAGPNTMNTEAFF. CDR3 DNA: TGCGCCAGCAGCGCGGGCCCTAATACTATGAACACTGAAGCTTTCTTT.

J is TRBJ2-7 and V is TRBV11-2; D perhaps matches TRBD1 (5 bases). The CDR3 runs 14 residues. Trimming cost V 6 bases and J 0 bases, with 12 bases left between them. Germline values: CDR1 SGHAT, CDR2 FQNNGV. The CDR3 DNA reads as TGTGCCAGCAGTCCACAGGTAATCTCCTACGAGCAGTACTTC. Its translation: CASSPQVISYEQYF.

As regards this clone: At one boundary the junction diverges from the germline segment, which might be a read error. The chain is built from TRBV7-7 and TRBJ2-7, with 9 bases aligning to TRBD2. The V gene's germline CDR1 is SSHAT and CDR2 FNYEAQ (reference sequence). The CDR3 runs to 14 residues. CDR3 loop: CASSEGLAGYEQYF. The CDR3 nucleotides read TGTGCTAGCAGCGAGGGACTAGCCGGCTACGAGCAGTACTTC.

The chain is built from TRBV10-3 and TRBJ2-2; 12 bases match TRBD2. CDR1 and CDR2 from the germline V gene are ENHRY and SYGVKD. Trimming removed 7 bases from V and 6 bases from J; junction bases left unmatched: 3. This CDR3 has 14 amino acids. The CDR3 region has the DNA TGTGCCATCATCCGACTAGCGGGAGCCGGGGAGCTGTTTTTT. It is translated as CAIIRLAGAGELFF.

This chain's CDR3 is CASSPRGGQGSGPDTQYF. DNA for the CDR3: TGTGCCAGCTCACCAAGGGGGGGCCAGGGGTCAGGGCCAGATACGCAGTATTTT. The chain has TRBV18 and TRBJ2-3, with D possibly TRBD2 on 7 matching bases. Germline values: CDR1 KGHSH, CDR2 LQKENI. V was pared by 2 bases and J by 4 bases, with 22 bases between. This CDR3 spans 18 amino acids.

This clone turned up a few times. The chain recombines TRBV6-4 with TRBJ1-1, with 8 bases aligning to TRBD1. The V segment lost 6 bases and the J segment 4 bases; nucleotides outside the gene matches: 10. This CDR3 region has 15 residues. Germline CDR1 reads MRHNA; CDR2 reads SNTAGT. The CDR3 spells CASSSTGEGSTEAFF. CDR3 sequence (DNA): TGTGCCAGCAGCTCGACAGGGGAAGGAAGCACTGAAGCTTTCTTT.

The V call is TRBV9, the J call TRBJ2-7; 9 nucleotides match TRBD1. CDR1 and CDR2 (germline): SGDLS, YYNGEE. This CDR3 region has 15 residues. The V segment lost 4 bases and the J segment 2 bases; nucleotides outside the gene matches: 7. The CDR3 region is CASSPGTGRTYEQYF. The DNA of the CDR3 is TGTGCCAGCAGCCCCGGGACAGGGCGTACCTACGAGCAGTACTTC.

The V and J genes are TRBV27 and TRBJ2-7; perhaps TRBD2 as D (6 bases). Trimming took 4 bases from V and 2 from J, leaving 12 bases between them. The CDR3 has 14 residues. The germline CDR1 and CDR2 sequences are MNHEY and SMNVEV (reference sequence). The CDR3 sequence: CASSWGESAYEQYF. CDR3 bases: TGTGCCAGCAGTTGGGGGGAATCCGCCTACGAGCAGTACTTC.

This chain connects TRBV6-5 to TRBJ2-3, with D unresolved. From germline, CDR1 is MNHEY and CDR2 SVGAGI. CDR3 length: 13 amino acids. The V and J ends lost 2 bases and 0 bases respectively, with 3 bases between them. The CDR3 nucleotides are TGTGCCAGCAGTTACCCTAGCACAGATACGCAGTATTTT. Amino acid sequence: CASSYPSTDTQYF.

The chain uses TRBV5-1 and TRBJ2-1; D is possibly TRBD1 (6 bases). Looked up from germline, CDR1 is SGHRS and CDR2 is YFSETQ. The CDR3 sequence is 15 residues long. V was pared by 4 bases and J by 8 bases, with 19 bases between. The CDR3 protein is CASSLETGFFDEQFF. For the CDR3, the DNA is TGCGCCAGCAGCCTCGAGACAGGATTCTTTGATGAGCAGTTCTTC. The whole variable domain, filled in from reference TRBV5-1 and TRBJ2-1, reads KAGVTQTPRYLIKTRGQQVTLSCSPISGHRSVSWYQQTPGQGLQFLFEYFSETQRNKGNFPGRFSGRQFSNSRSEMNVSTLELGDSALYLCASSLETGFFDEQFFGPGTRLTVL.

V is TRBV30 and J is TRBJ2-3; D gene uncertain. The CDR3 is 11 amino acids. CDR1 and CDR2 (germline): GTSNPN, SVGIG (reference sequence). Trimming left V 3 bases short and J 4 bases short, with 5 bases between. The CDR3 spells CAWRSSDTQYF. The CDR3 bases are TGTGCCTGGAGATCATCAGATACGCAGTATTTT. Using reference TRBV30 and TRBJ2-3 for the parts outside the CDR3, the full variable domain is SQTIHQWPATLVQPVGSPLSLECTVEGTSNPNLYWYRQAAGRGLQLLFYSVGIGQISSEVPQNLSASRPQDRQFILSSKKLLLSDSGFYLCAWRSSDTQYFGPGTRLTVL.

This sequence joins TRBV2 and TRBJ2-1; D gene uncertain. V was trimmed by 7 bases and J by 5 bases, leaving 3 bases between them. The CDR3 is 10 amino acids. Germline loops: CDR1 SNHLY, CDR2 FYNNEI. This CDR3 is CASINNEQFF. The DNA of the CDR3 is TGTGCCAGCATAAACAATGAGCAGTTCTTC.

The genes are TRBV6-1 and TRBJ1-1; 10 bases match TRBD1. V was pared by 6 bases and J by 4 bases, with 8 bases of the junction left unmatched. The length of the CDR3 is 15 residues. Germline-derived CDR1 and CDR2 are MNHNS and SASEGT. CDR3 loop: CASSGGQGRLTEAFF. CDR3 nucleotide sequence: TGTGCCAGCAGCGGGGGACAGGGGAGGCTCACTGAAGCTTTCTTT.

V usage is TRBV6-5 and J usage is TRBJ1-1; weak D call: TRBD1 (6 bases). The CDR3 covers 13 residues. The ends were cut back, 5 bases at V and 5 bases at J, with 12 bases in the middle. Germline assignment: CDR1 MNHEY and CDR2 SVGAGI. The chain's CDR3 is CASSQGSMTEAFF. DNA for the CDR3: TGTGCCAGCAGTCAGGGGTCGATGACTGAAGCTTTCTTT.

The rearrangement uses TRBV6-1 and TRBJ2-3; D is ambiguous. V was clipped by 5 bases and J by 0 bases, with 3 bases between them. The CDR3 has 12 amino acids. Germline values: CDR1 MNHNS, CDR2 SASEGT. CDR3 nucleotides: TGTGCCAGCAGTCGTAGCACAGATACGCAGTATTTT. Translation: CASSRSTDTQYF.

This rearrangement joins TRBV30 to TRBJ2-4; D remains ambiguous. CDR1 GTSNPN and CDR2 SVGIG come from the germline V gene (reference sequence). Trimming stripped 8 bases from V and 0 bases from J, with 11 bases between. The CDR3 sequence is 13 residues long. The CDR3 protein is CASEGLAKNIQYF. The CDR3 coding sequence is TGTGCCAGCGAAGGCTTAGCCAAAAACATTCAGTACTTC.

V usage is TRBV5-1 and J usage is TRBJ2-7; 10 bases agree with TRBD1. Germline loops: CDR1 SGHRS, CDR2 YFSETQ. V trimming: 7 bases; J trimming: 6 bases; junction bases outside the gene matches: 7. This CDR3 has 13 residues. CDR3 coding DNA: TGCGCCAGCCACGACAGGGGGCTGGGCGAGCAGTACTTC. This codes for CASHDRGLGEQYF.

This chain uses TRBV18 with TRBJ1-6, with D uncertain. CDR3 length: 16 amino acids. V was clipped by 3 bases and J by 1 base, with 10 bases between them. CDR1 and CDR2 from the germline V gene are KGHSH and LQKENI. In nucleotides, the CDR3 is TGTGCCAGCTCACCGAGGGCGTTGTCCTATAATTCACCCCTCCACTTT. This encodes CASSPRALSYNSPLHF.

The chain recombines TRBV27 with TRBJ2-5; 8 bases are shared with TRBD1. The assigned J gene may be wrong: the sequence end matches TRBJ2-7 better. CDR1 MNHEY and CDR2 SMNVEV come from the germline V gene (reference sequence). This CDR3 has 14 amino acids. Written as DNA, the CDR3 is TGTGCCAGCAGAAGACAGGGGTTCTCCTACGAGCAGTACTTC. It yields the protein CASRRQGFSYEQYF.

This sequence joins TRBV5-1 and TRBJ2-1; 8 bases align to TRBD2. With V trimmed by 4 bases and J by 7 bases, 10 bases remained unmatched. The CDR3 loop spans 15 amino acids. Germline V gene data show CDR1 as SGHRS and CDR2 as YFSETQ. As DNA, the CDR3 is TGCGCCAGCAGCAATAGCGGGGTCTATCGGAATGAGCAGTTCTTC. This translates into CASSNSGVYRNEQFF. The whole variable domain, remainder taken from reference TRBV5-1 and TRBJ2-1, is KAGVTQTPRYLIKTRGQQVTLSCSPISGHRSVSWYQQTPGQGLQFLFEYFSETQRNKGNFPGRFSGRQFSNSRSEMNVSTLELGDSALYLCASSNSGVYRNEQFFGPGTRLTVL.